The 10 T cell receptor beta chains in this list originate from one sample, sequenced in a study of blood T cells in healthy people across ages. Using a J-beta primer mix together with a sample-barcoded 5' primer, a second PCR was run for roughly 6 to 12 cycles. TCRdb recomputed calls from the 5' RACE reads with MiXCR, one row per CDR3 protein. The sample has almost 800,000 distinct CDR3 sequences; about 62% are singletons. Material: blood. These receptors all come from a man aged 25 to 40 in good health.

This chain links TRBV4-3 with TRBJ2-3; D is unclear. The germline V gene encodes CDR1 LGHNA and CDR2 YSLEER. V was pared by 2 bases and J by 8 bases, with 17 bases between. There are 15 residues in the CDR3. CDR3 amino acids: CASSQPDKDSGTQYF. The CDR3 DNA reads TGCGCCAGCAGCCAACCTGACAAGGATTCGGGTACGCAGTATTTT.

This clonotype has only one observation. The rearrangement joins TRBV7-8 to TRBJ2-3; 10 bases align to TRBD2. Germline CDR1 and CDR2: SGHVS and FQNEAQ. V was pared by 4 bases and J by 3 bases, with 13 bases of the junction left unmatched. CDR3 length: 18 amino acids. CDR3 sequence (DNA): TGTGCCAGCAGCTGGGGCCCCGCCTCTAGCGGGAGTACAGATACGCAGTATTTT. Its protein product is CASSWGPASSGSTDTQYF.

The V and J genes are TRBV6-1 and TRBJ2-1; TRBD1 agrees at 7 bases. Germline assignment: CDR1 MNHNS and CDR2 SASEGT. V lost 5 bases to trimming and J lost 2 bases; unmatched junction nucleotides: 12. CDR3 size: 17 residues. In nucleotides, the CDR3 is TGTGCCAGCAGTCCCACCGACAGGGTACCTCCCTACAATGAGCAGTTCTTC. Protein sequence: CASSPTDRVPPYNEQFF.

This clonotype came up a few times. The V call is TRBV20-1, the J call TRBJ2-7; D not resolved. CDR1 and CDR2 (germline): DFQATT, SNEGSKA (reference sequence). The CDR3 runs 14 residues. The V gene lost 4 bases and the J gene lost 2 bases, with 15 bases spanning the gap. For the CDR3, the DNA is TGCAGTGCTAAGCTCCGGGCCGATCCCTACGAGCAGTACTTC. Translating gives CSAKLRADPYEQYF.

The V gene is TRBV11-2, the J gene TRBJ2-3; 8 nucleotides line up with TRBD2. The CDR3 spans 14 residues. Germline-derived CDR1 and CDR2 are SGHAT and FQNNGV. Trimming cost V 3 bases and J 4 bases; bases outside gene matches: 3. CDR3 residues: CASSFAGGSDTQYF. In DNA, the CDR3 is TGTGCCAGCAGCTTTGCGGGGGGATCAGATACGCAGTATTTT.

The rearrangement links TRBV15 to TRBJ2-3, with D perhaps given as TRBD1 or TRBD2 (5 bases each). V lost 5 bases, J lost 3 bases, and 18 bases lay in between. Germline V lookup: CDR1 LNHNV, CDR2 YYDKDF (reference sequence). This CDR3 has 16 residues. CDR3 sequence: CATSGSRDRGTDTQYF. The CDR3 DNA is TGTGCCACCAGCGGGAGCCGGGATAGGGGAACAGATACGCAGTATTTT.

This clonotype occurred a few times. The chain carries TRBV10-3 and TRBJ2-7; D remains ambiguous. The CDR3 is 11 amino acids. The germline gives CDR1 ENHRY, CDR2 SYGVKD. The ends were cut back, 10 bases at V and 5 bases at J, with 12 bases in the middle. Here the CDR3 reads CATGLSDEQYF. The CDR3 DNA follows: TGTGCCACCGGGCTCAGCGACGAGCAGTACTTC.

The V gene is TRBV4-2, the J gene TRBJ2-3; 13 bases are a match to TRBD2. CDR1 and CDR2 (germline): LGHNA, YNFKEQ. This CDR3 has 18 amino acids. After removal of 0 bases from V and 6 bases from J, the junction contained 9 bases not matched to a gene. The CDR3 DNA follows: TGTGCCAGCAGCCAAGATTTACTAGCGGGGGGGGTTACGGATACGCAGTATTTT. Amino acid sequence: CASSQDLLAGGVTDTQYF.

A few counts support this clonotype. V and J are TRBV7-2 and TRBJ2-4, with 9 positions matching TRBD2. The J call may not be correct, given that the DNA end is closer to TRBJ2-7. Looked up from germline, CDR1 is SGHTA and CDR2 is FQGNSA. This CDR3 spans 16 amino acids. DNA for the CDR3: TGTGCCAGCAGCTTGACGGGGACTAGCCAATCCCGCGAGCAGTACTTC. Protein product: CASSLTGTSQSREQYF.

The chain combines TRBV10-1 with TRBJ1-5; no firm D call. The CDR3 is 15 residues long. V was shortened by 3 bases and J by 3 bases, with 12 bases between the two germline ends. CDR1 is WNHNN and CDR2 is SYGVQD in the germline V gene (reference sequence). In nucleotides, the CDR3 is TGCGCCAGCAGTGATATGGAACCTTCCAATCAGCCCCAGCATTTT. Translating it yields CASSDMEPSNQPQHF.